What follows are 12 T cell receptor beta chains derived from one specimen sequenced in a study of blood T cell repertoires in COVID-19. The method was immunoSEQ multiplex PCR; TCRdb's version includes in-frame clones alone and lacks a portion of them. In the table there are around 100,000 clones, 85% to 95% of which are singletons. Sequencing was carried out using peripheral blood. These receptors all stem from a man aged 50 to 60 with active COVID-19.

The V and J genes are TRBV5-1 and TRBJ1-1; 10 nucleotides line up with TRBD1. V lost 0 bases to trimming and J lost 1 base; unmatched junction nucleotides: 0. Germline V gene sequence: CDR1 SGHRS, CDR2 YFSETQ. The CDR3 runs 15 residues. Here the CDR3 DNA reads TGCGCCAGCAGCTTGGGGACAGGGGGGAACACTGAAGCTTTCTTT. Protein product: CASSLGTGGNTEAFF.

The chain recombines TRBV19 with TRBJ2-1; 9 nucleotides line up with TRBD2. Germline CDR1 LNHDA, CDR2 SQIVND (reference sequence). Germline trimming cut 5 bases from V and 6 bases from J; bases unmatched to any gene: 14. CDR3 length equals 17 residues. The CDR3 bases are TGTGCCAGTAGTTCCCGCGGACTAGCGAGAGAAGGCAATGAGCAGTTCTTC. Its protein product is CASSSRGLAREGNEQFF. Using reference TRBV19 and TRBJ2-1 for the parts outside the CDR3, the full variable domain is DGGITQSPKYLFRKEGQNVTLSCEQNLNHDAMYWYRQDPGQGLRLIYYSQIVNDFQKGDIAEGYSVSREKKESFPLTVTSAQKNPTAFYLCASSSRGLAREGNEQFFGPGTRLTVL.

The V gene is TRBV28, the J gene TRBJ2-3, with D perhaps TRBD1 (6 bases). This CDR3 has 13 amino acids. From germline, CDR1 is MDHEN and CDR2 SYDVKM. V lost 8 bases to trimming and J lost 6 bases, with 15 bases between them. The CDR3 DNA follows: TGTGCCAGCTCAGGGGCCCCCGGCGATACGCAGTATTTT. Its translation: CASSGAPGDTQYF.

Concerning this clone: At one boundary the junction diverges from the germline segment, which might be a read error. This sequence joins TRBV28 and TRBJ2-7, with D possibly matching TRBD1 (6 bases). This CDR3 has 11 amino acids. The germline CDR1 and CDR2 sequences are MDHEN and SYDVKM. CDR3 amino acids: CASSASGTRIF. The CDR3 region has the DNA TGTGCCAGCAGCGCGTCCGGGACAAGGATCTTC.

The chain employs TRBV5-4 and TRBJ2-1, with D possibly TRBD2 on 5 matching bases. CDR1 and CDR2 (germline): SGHNT, YYREEE (reference sequence). There are 12 residues in the CDR3. With 4 bases removed from V and 10 bases from J, the gap between germline ends came to 12 bases. The CDR3 loop is CASSHGLREQFF. The CDR3 DNA sequence: TGTGCCAGCAGCCACGGACTCCGGGAGCAGTTCTTC.

The chain is built from TRBV2 and TRBJ2-2; TRBD1 matches 11 bases. CDR3 length: 15 amino acids. The V segment lost 6 bases and the J segment 4 bases; nucleotides outside the gene matches: 4. The germline V gene encodes CDR1 SNHLY and CDR2 FYNNEI. In DNA form, the CDR3 reads TGTGCCAGCAGACCGGGACAGGGGGTCACCGGGGAGCTGTTTTTT. Translation: CASRPGQGVTGELFF.

This sequence joins TRBV19 and TRBJ1-1; D gene uncertain. Per germline, CDR1 LNHDA and CDR2 SQIVND (reference sequence). This CDR3 contains 14 residues. Trimming shortened V by 10 bases and J by 6 bases, and 21 bases separated the two germline ends. CDR3 amino acids: CATDFGEGGSEAFF. CDR3 sequence (DNA): TGTGCCACCGACTTCGGGGAGGGTGGGTCTGAAGCTTTCTTT. Drawing the rest from reference TRBV19 and TRBJ1-1, the complete variable domain is DGGITQSPKYLFRKEGQNVTLSCEQNLNHDAMYWYRQDPGQGLRLIYYSQIVNDFQKGDIAEGYSVSREKKESFPLTVTSAQKNPTAFYLCATDFGEGGSEAFFGQGTRLTVV.

The chain recombines TRBV6-5 with TRBJ1-5, with 7 bases aligning to TRBD1. This CDR3 has 15 residues. The germline V gene encodes CDR1 MNHEY and CDR2 SVGAGI. J was trimmed by 6 bases and V by 4 bases; bases with no gene match: 9. The CDR3 reads CASSSQPTGIQPQHF. For the CDR3, the DNA is TGTGCCAGCAGTTCCCAGCCGACAGGGATTCAGCCCCAGCATTTT.

The chain carries TRBV18 and TRBJ2-7; perhaps TRBD1 as D (5 bases). Deletions cut 1 base from V and 3 bases from J, with 10 bases between. CDR1 KGHSH and CDR2 LQKENI come from the germline V gene. This CDR3 has 14 amino acids. CDR3 region: CASSPRQGDYEQYF. CDR3 bases: TGTGCCAGCTCACCACGGCAGGGTGACTACGAGCAGTACTTC.

V gene TRBV19 combines with J gene TRBJ2-5; no clear D gene. The V and J ends lost 0 bases and 7 bases respectively, with 15 bases between them. CDR1 and CDR2 from the germline V gene are LNHDA and SQIVND (reference sequence). This CDR3 is 15 amino acids long. CDR3 in amino acids: CASSIESQVLGTQYF. The CDR3 DNA reads TGTGCCAGTAGTATAGAATCCCAGGTGCTTGGGACCCAGTACTTC.

The CDR3 here is CASSVDDRGSYEQYF. The CDR3 DNA reads TGCGCCAGCAGCGTAGATGACAGGGGTTCCTACGAGCAGTACTTC. V and J are TRBV5-1 and TRBJ2-7, with 8 positions matching TRBD1. Germline CDR1 and CDR2: SGHRS and YFSETQ. Trimming cost V 4 bases and J 1 base; bases outside gene matches: 7. This CDR3 has 15 amino acids.

Here the CDR3 reads CASSLAEGATGELFF. CDR3 in DNA: TGCGCCAGCAGCTTGGCCGAGGGAGCAACCGGGGAGCTGTTTTTT. The chain joins TRBV5-1 to TRBJ2-2, with D possibly matching TRBD2 (5 bases). V gave up 0 bases and J gave up 5 bases, with 11 bases separating them. The CDR3 runs to 15 residues. Germline CDR1 and CDR2: SGHRS and YFSETQ.